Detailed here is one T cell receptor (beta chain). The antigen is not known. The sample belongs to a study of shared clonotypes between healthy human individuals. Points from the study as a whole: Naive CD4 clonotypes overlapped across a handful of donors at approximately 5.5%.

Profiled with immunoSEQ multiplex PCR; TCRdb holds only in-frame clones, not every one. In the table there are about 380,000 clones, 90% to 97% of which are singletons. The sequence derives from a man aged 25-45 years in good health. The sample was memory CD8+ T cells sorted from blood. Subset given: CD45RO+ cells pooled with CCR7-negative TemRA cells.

The CDR3 coding sequence is TGTGCCTGGAGTGCCAGGGGTAATGGCTACACCTTC. It specifies CAWSARGNGYTF. V usage is TRBV30 and J usage is TRBJ1-2; the D gene is possibly TRBD1 (6 bases). V was pared by 1 base and J by 6 bases, with 9 bases between. This CDR3 region has 12 residues. Germline V gene sequence: CDR1 GTSNPN, CDR2 SVGIG (reference sequence).